A single sample gave rise to the 19 T cell receptor beta chains below, sequenced in a study of sequential checkpoint blockade in melanoma. The data were produced by immunoSEQ multiplex PCR, yet TCRdb's version contains in-frame clones alone and is incomplete. Of about 2,300 clones listed, around 35% are singletons. Treatment here: randomized to nivolumab then ipilimumab (arm A) or the reverse (arm B). The sequences come from tumor tissue (inferred from file names), collected from a patient given nivolumab and ipilimumab in sequence. These receptors all come from a human donor with melanoma.

This clone was seen only a few times. The chain combines TRBV6-8 with TRBJ1-5, with D possibly being TRBD1 (5 bases). CDR3 length equals 17 residues. The germline V gene encodes CDR1 MNHGY and CDR2 SAAAGT. The germline V and J ends were trimmed by 5 bases and 2 bases, with 19 bases remaining between them. The CDR3 reads CASSGADISLRNQPQHF. The CDR3 DNA reads TGTGCCAGCAGTGGGGCTGACATAAGTCTTCGCAATCAGCCCCAGCATTTT.

This sequence joins TRBV2 and TRBJ1-5; 11 positions match TRBD1. CDR1 SNHLY and CDR2 FYNNEI come from the germline V gene. This CDR3 comprises 14 residues. The junction had 5 bases not matched to a gene; V was cut back by 7 bases and J by 6 bases. The CDR3 DNA sequence: TGTGCCAGCATGGGGACAGGGGGTGGTCAGCCCCAGCATTTT. It is translated as CASMGTGGGQPQHF.

A few counts support this clone. CDR3 nucleotide sequence: TGTGCCAGCAGCTTACAATCGGGGGGCCTCTATGGCTACACCTTC. This encodes CASSLQSGGLYGYTF. The chain joins TRBV11-3 to TRBJ1-2; possibly TRBD1 for D (6 bases). Germline V gene sequence: CDR1 SGHNT, CDR2 YENEEA. The V end lost 2 bases, the J end lost 4 bases, and 14 bases lay between the germline ends. This CDR3 region has 15 residues.

Here the CDR3 reads CASSPGLAGDEQYF. The CDR3 DNA is TGCGCCAGCAGCCCCGGACTAGCGGGAGACGAGCAGTACTTC. V and J are TRBV5-1 and TRBJ2-7; 13 bases fit TRBD2. Germline CDR1 and CDR2: SGHRS and YFSETQ. V dropped 4 bases and J dropped 5; count of bases not matched to a gene: 3. This CDR3 region has 14 residues.

The CDR3 region has the DNA TGTGCCAGCAGTTCAAACAGGGGTTGGGAGCAGTTCTTC. It codes for CASSSNRGWEQFF. The chain couples TRBV22-1 to TRBJ2-1; the D call TRBD1 from the table was never checked on the DNA. TRBV22-1 is reported as a pseudogene. This CDR3 spans 13 amino acids.

This clone was seen a few times. The chain uses TRBV6-8 and TRBJ2-1; a weak D match, TRBD1 (5 bases). The CDR3 runs to 14 residues. With 3 bases removed from V and 10 bases from J, the gap between germline ends came to 16 bases. Germline assignment: CDR1 MNHGY and CDR2 SAAAGT. This chain's CDR3 is CASSYIPSAGEQFF. CDR3 coding DNA: TGTGCCAGCAGTTATATCCCCTCTGCAGGGGAGCAGTTCTTC.

CDR3 in DNA: TGTGCCAGCAGTTACCGACAGGAGGTTAACTATGGCTACACCTTC. Amino acid sequence: CASSYRQEVNYGYTF. This chain links TRBV6-8 with TRBJ1-2; D is possibly TRBD1 (6 bases). Trimming removed 2 bases from V and 1 base from J, with 11 bases in between. Looked up from germline, CDR1 is MNHGY and CDR2 is SAAAGT. There are 15 residues in the CDR3.

By its share, this clone is medium-sized. The rearrangement links TRBV12-5 to TRBJ1-1, with a tentative D call TRBD1 (5 bases). This CDR3 is built from 16 residues. Looked up from germline, CDR1 is LGHNT and CDR2 is FRNRAP. CDR3 nucleotides: TGTGCCAGCACCATGCTCGGGACCCCTGGAGGGACTGAAGCTTTCTTT. Translation: CASTMLGTPGGTEAFF.

This clone has just a few counts. The gene calls are TRBV9 and TRBJ1-1, with 9 bases lining up with TRBD1. With 2 bases clipped from V and 0 bases from J, the junction kept 2 bases outside the gene matches. Germline V gene sequence: CDR1 SGDLS, CDR2 YYNGEE. This CDR3 spans 15 amino acids. The CDR3 loop is CASSVGTGMNTEAFF. Written as DNA, the CDR3 is TGTGCCAGCAGCGTCGGGACAGGGATGAACACTGAAGCTTTCTTT. Full variable domain (outside the CDR3, taken from reference TRBV9 and TRBJ1-1): DSGVTQTPKHLITATGQRVTLRCSPRSGDLSVYWYQQSLDQGLQFLIQYYNGEERAKGNILERFSAQQFPDLHSELNLSSLELGDSALYFCASSVGTGMNTEAFFGQGTRLTVV.

This clone was seen more than once but under ten times. DNA of the CDR3: TGCGCCAGCAGAGGTAGGGACAGGGGTTCCGAGCAGTACTTC. It encodes CASRGRDRGSEQYF. This chain joins TRBV5-1 and TRBJ2-7, with 10 nucleotides matching TRBD1. The germline CDR1 and CDR2 sequences are SGHRS and YFSETQ. J lost 6 bases, V lost 5 bases, and 8 bases had no gene match. CDR3 length equals 14 residues.

This clone ranks as medium-sized (0.01 to 0.1%). This chain connects TRBV2 to TRBJ2-2, with no clear D. The germline V gene has CDR1 SNHLY and CDR2 FYNNEI. The CDR3 runs 12 residues. Trimming pared 4 bases from V and 5 bases from J, leaving 5 bases between. Here the CDR3 DNA reads TGTGCCAGCAGTGGGACGACCGGGGAGCTGTTTTTT. Translated: CASSGTTGELFF.

This chain uses TRBV28 with TRBJ2-7; TRBD2 aligns across 12 bases. The junction had 8 bases not matched to a gene; V was cut back by 5 bases and J by 3 bases. The CDR3 loop spans 16 amino acids. Germline-derived CDR1 and CDR2 are MDHEN and SYDVKM. CDR3 DNA sequence: TGTGCCAGCAGTACAGGTGGACTAGCGGGAAACTACGAGCAGTACTTC. Translation gives CASSTGGLAGNYEQYF.

This clone is labeled large. The V call is TRBV10-2, the J call TRBJ2-2; no clear D gene. CDR3 length equals 13 residues. Germline V lookup: CDR1 WSHSY, CDR2 SAAADI. V was clipped by 3 bases and J by 3 bases, with 5 bases between them. Here the CDR3 DNA reads TGCGCCAGCAGTGACCCCTACACCGGGGAGCTGTTTTTT. Translated: CASSDPYTGELFF.

This clone occurred a few times. V gene TRBV18 combines with J gene TRBJ1-1; 7 bases are a match to TRBD1. Trimming removed 4 bases from V and 2 bases from J; junction bases left unmatched: 7. The CDR3 sequence is 15 residues long. Looked up from germline, CDR1 is KGHSH and CDR2 is LQKENI. CDR3 sequence (DNA): TGTGCCAGCTCACTACAGGGACAGCGTAACACTGAAGCTTTCTTT. This sequence encodes CASSLQGQRNTEAFF.

This clone occurred a few times. The V call is TRBV11-3, the J call TRBJ2-3; D is unclear. Trimming shortened V by 1 base and J by 2 bases, and 7 bases separated the two germline ends. This CDR3 contains 14 residues. The germline V gene has CDR1 SGHNT and CDR2 YENEEA. The CDR3 loop reads CASSLVPYTDTQYF. The CDR3 nucleotides are TGTGCCAGCAGCTTAGTCCCCTACACAGATACGCAGTATTTT. The whole variable domain, remainder taken from reference TRBV11-3 and TRBJ2-3, is EAGVVQSPRYKIIEKKQPVAFWCNPISGHNTLYWYLQNLGQGPELLIRYENEEAVDDSQLPKDRFSAERLKGVDSTLKIQPAELGDSAVYLCASSLVPYTDTQYFGPGTRLTVL.

The V and J genes are TRBV18 and TRBJ2-1; D tentatively reads TRBD1 or TRBD2 (5 bases each). Looked up from germline, CDR1 is KGHSH and CDR2 is LQKENI. The CDR3 extends over 15 amino acids. V was shortened by 6 bases and J by 5 bases, with 17 bases between the two germline ends. The CDR3 spells CASSYQEGQNNEQFF. The CDR3 DNA reads as TGTGCCAGCTCTTATCAAGAGGGGCAAAACAATGAGCAGTTCTTC.

The V call is TRBV7-5, the J call TRBJ1-5; TRBD1 is the table's D call and was not checked against the DNA. TRBV7-5 corresponds to a pseudogene. This CDR3 has 14 residues. CDR3 bases: TGTGCCAGCAGCCAGGGGACAGACAATCAGCCCCAGCATTTT. This codes for CASSQGTDNQPQHF.

This CDR3 reads CASSQMSVPTRRSSEQYF. DNA of the CDR3: TGTGCCAGCAGCCAAATGTCAGTCCCTACGCGGCGGAGCTCCGAGCAGTACTTC. The rearrangement uses TRBV11-3 and TRBJ2-7; D remains ambiguous. Germline CDR1 reads SGHNT; CDR2 reads YENEEA. Deletions cut 5 bases from V and 6 bases from J, with 29 bases between. The CDR3 is 18 amino acids.

The J gene is TRBJ2-2, the V gene TRBV28; D is uncertain. The V end lost 5 bases, the J end lost 2 bases, and 15 bases lay between the germline ends. Germline CDR1 is MDHEN and CDR2 is SYDVKM. CDR3 length equals 16 residues. DNA of the CDR3: TGTGCCAGCAGTCGCCGGAGTTTGACTAACACCGGGGAGCTGTTTTTT. As protein: CASSRRSLTNTGELFF. Filled out from reference TRBV28 and TRBJ2-2, the complete variable domain reads DVKVTQSSRYLVKRTGEKVFLECVQDMDHENMFWYRQDPGLGLRLIYFSYDVKMKEKGDIPEGYSVSREKKERFSLILESASTNQTSMYLCASSRRSLTNTGELFFGEGSRLTVL.